This entry concerns a single TCR beta chain. CDR3 length: 13 residues. Germline V gene lookup returns CDR1 SGHKS and CDR2 YYEKEE (reference sequence). Trimming left V 4 bases short and J 10 bases short, with 15 bases between. This sample was included in a study of cytomegalovirus exposure and HLA in healthy donors. The PCR contained 60 Vbeta and 13 Jbeta primers. Some clones are missing from TCRdb's copy, which holds only in-frame ones; the method was immunoSEQ multiplex PCR. The sample table sets out tens of thousands of clones. What was sequenced was PBMCs. This chain joins TRBV5-5 and TRBJ2-1; D gene unclear. This receptor was taken from a human donor in good health. In DNA form, the CDR3 reads TGTGCCAGCAGCCCGCGCCTTAATTTGGAGCAGTTCTTC. Translation gives CASSPRLNLEQFF.